A single TCR beta chain is shown here with its context. The antigen remains undetermined. With random hexamers, roughly 0.45 to 1 ug RNA was reverse transcribed. TCRdb fed the immunoSEQ multiplex PCR reads into MiXCR, producing one record per CDR3 protein. The sample gives around 200,000 distinct CDR3 sequences, 95% of which show up once; around 0.08% is in the top ten. The data were taken from a study of CD8 T cells in Susac syndrome. Study-wide points: The study conceded that its TCR sequencing and HLA analysis involved relatively few individuals.

Germline CDR1 SNHLY, CDR2 FYNNEI. The CDR3 has 12 amino acids. Trimming took off 10 bases at V and 6 bases at J, with 12 bases between the two ends. Sequencing targeted TCR beta in T cells from blood (CD8+ and CD4+). Bulk CD8+ and CD4+ cells came from magnetic negative isolation; CD8+ TEMRA by FACS. This chain links TRBV2 with TRBJ2-2, with D possibly being TRBD2 (6 bases). The source is a human donor with multiple sclerosis. The sequenced sample consisted of CD4+ T cells from PBMCs. The DNA for the CDR3 is TGTGCCACCCATGGAGGGCCCGGGGAGCTGTTTTTT. This translates into CATHGGPGELFF.